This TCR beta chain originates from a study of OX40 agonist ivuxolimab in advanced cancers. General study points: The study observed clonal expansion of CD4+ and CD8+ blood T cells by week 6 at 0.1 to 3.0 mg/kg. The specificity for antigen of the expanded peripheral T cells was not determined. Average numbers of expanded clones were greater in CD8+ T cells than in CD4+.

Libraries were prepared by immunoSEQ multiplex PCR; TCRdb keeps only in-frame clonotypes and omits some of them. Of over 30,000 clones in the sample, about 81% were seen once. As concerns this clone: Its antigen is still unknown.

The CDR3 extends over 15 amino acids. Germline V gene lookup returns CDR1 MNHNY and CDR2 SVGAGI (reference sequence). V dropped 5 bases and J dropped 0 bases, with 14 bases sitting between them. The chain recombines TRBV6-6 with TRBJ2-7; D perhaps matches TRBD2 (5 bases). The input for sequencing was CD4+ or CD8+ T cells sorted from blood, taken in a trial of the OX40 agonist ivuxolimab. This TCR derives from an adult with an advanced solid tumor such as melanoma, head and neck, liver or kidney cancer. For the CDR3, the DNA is TGTGCCAGCAGTCCGTTAGCGCAGAGCTCCTACGAGCAGTACTTC. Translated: CASSPLAQSSYEQYF.